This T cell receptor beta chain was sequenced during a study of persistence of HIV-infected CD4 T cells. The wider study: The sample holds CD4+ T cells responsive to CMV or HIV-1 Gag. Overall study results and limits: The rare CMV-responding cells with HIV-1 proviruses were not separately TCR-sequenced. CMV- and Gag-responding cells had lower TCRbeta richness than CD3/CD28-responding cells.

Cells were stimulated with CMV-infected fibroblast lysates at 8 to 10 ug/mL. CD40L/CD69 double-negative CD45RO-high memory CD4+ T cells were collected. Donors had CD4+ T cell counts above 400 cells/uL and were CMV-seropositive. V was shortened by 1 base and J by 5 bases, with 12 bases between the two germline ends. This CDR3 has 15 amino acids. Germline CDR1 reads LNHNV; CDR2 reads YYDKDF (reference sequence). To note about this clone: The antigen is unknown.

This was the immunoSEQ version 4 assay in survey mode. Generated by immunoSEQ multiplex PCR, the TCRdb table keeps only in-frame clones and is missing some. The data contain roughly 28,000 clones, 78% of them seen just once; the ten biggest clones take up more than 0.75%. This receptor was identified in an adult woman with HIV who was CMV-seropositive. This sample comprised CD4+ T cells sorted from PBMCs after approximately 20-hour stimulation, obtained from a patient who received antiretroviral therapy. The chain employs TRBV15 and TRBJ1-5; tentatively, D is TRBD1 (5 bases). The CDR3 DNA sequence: TGTGCCACCAGCAGAGTCGGGACTACCGATCAGCCCCAGCATTTT. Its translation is CATSRVGTTDQPQHF.